These 10 T cell receptor beta chains share one sample of origin, sequenced in a study of Ad26.COV2.S vaccination and SARS-CoV-2 variants. TCRdb's copy holds only in-frame clones and misses some; the assay was immunoSEQ multiplex PCR. The sample contains approximately 500,000 clones, 70% to 90% of which appear only once. Specified treatment: about 20 received Ad26.COV2.S at low or high dose, single or two shots; 5 received placebo; per-sample allocation not given. Sampling was performed 63 days after the first vaccine or placebo injection. The source material was peripheral blood, sampled in a trial of Ad26.COV2.S vaccine versus placebo. These TCRs come from a person aged 18-65 years who received the Ad26.COV2.S COVID-19 vaccine or a placebo.

The V call is TRBV23-1, the J call TRBJ1-2; the D gene is possibly TRBD1 (5 bases). TRBV23-1 is an open reading frame, and its role is uncertain. The V gene lost 1 base and the J gene lost 5 bases, with 11 bases spanning the gap. This CDR3 region has 14 residues. The CDR3 here is CASSQWGRRYGYTF. The CDR3 bases are TGCGCCAGCAGTCAATGGGGCCGACGGTATGGCTACACCTTC.

This clone came up once. V and J are TRBV5-1 and TRBJ1-4; 7 bases align to TRBD1. J lost 7 bases, V lost 3 bases, and 9 bases had no gene match. The CDR3 covers 15 residues. The germline V gene encodes CDR1 SGHRS and CDR2 YFSETQ. The CDR3 DNA reads as TGCGCCAGCAGCTCGGGCTCAGGGGGAGGTGAAAAACTGTTTTTT. Amino acid sequence: CASSSGSGGGEKLFF.

This chain links TRBV2 with TRBJ2-5; D might be TRBD2 (5 bases). Trimming took off 6 bases at V and 5 bases at J, with 19 bases between the two ends. Germline V CDR1 and CDR2: SNHLY, FYNNEI. CDR3 size: 15 residues. The CDR3 coding sequence is TGTGCCAGCAGACTAACCCCCCTAGCTGCGGAGACCCAGTACTTC. Translated, it gives CASRLTPLAAETQYF.

V and J are TRBV11-2 and TRBJ2-3; maybe TRBD2 (5 bases). The CDR3 spans 15 residues. V was trimmed by 5 bases and J by 0 bases, leaving 12 bases between them. Germline V CDR1 and CDR2: SGHAT, FQNNGV. For the CDR3, the DNA is TGTGCCAGCAGCCCGGGCGGGCTTAGCACAGATACGCAGTATTTT. It specifies CASSPGGLSTDTQYF.

The sample holds a few counts of this clone. V usage is TRBV4-2 and J usage is TRBJ1-2; 7 bases align to TRBD1. Germline CDR1 and CDR2: LGHNA and YNFKEQ. This CDR3 spans 15 amino acids. Trimming cost V 4 bases and J 5 bases; bases outside gene matches: 10. CDR3 in amino acids: CASSPTGTDRYGYTF. In nucleotides, the CDR3 is TGTGCCAGCAGCCCTACTGGGACAGACAGATATGGCTACACCTTC.

In its sample, this clone was seen a few times. The chain is built from TRBV7-3 and TRBJ2-2; 8 nucleotides match TRBD2. Unmatched junction bases numbered 10, after V lost 4 bases and J lost 6 bases. Germline lookup yields CDR1 SGHTA and CDR2 FQGTGA. The CDR3 covers 16 residues. The CDR3 coding sequence is TGTGCCAGCAGCTCCAACCCGGGGGGGGCATCCGGGGAGCTGTTTTTT. Amino acids: CASSSNPGGASGELFF. Together with reference TRBV7-3 and TRBJ2-2, the CDR3 gives the full variable domain: GAGVSQTPSNKVTEKGKYVELRCDPISGHTALYWYRQSLGQGPEFLIYFQGTGAADDSGLPNDRFFAVRPEGSVSTLKIQRTERGDSAVYLCASSSNPGGASGELFFGEGSRLTVL.

The rearrangement links TRBV29-1 to TRBJ2-5, with 7 bases matching TRBD2. This CDR3 contains 13 residues. Trimming removed 6 bases from V and 2 bases from J; junction bases left unmatched: 6. The germline CDR1 and CDR2 sequences are SQVTM and ANQGSEA. In DNA, the CDR3 is TGCAGCGTGGGGAGGGTTCGACAAGAGACCCAGTACTTC. This gives the protein CSVGRVRQETQYF.

The rearrangement links TRBV7-2 to TRBJ1-1, with D possibly TRBD1 on 6 matching bases. This CDR3 comprises 17 residues. Looked up from germline, CDR1 is SGHTA and CDR2 is FQGNSA. With 3 bases removed from V and 0 bases from J, the gap between germline ends came to 17 bases. The CDR3 spells CASSLAGQGRMNTEAFF. The CDR3 DNA reads as TGTGCCAGCAGCTTGGCCGGTCAGGGGAGGATGAACACTGAAGCTTTCTTT. The entire variable domain, with the rest obtained from reference TRBV7-2 and TRBJ1-1, is as follows: GAGVSQSPSNKVTEKGKDVELRCDPISGHTALYWYRQSLGQGLEFLIYFQGNSAPDKSGLPSDRFSAERTGGSVSTLTIQRTQQEDSAVYLCASSLAGQGRMNTEAFFGQGTRLTVV.

This clone was seen more than once but under ten times. V gene TRBV2 combines with J gene TRBJ1-5, with D perhaps TRBD1 (6 bases). The CDR3 is made up of 14 amino acids. The V gene's germline CDR1 is SNHLY and CDR2 FYNNEI. V was pared by 5 bases and J by 3 bases, with 11 bases between. This chain's CDR3 is CASSSTGYNQPQHF. The CDR3 DNA reads TGTGCCAGCAGTTCGACAGGCTACAATCAGCCCCAGCATTTT.

In the case of this clone: An end of the junction differs from the germline gene, which may be a read error. The chain has TRBV7-7 and TRBJ2-5; TRBD2 is a possible D gene (6 bases). The germline CDR1 and CDR2 sequences are SSHAT and FNYEAQ (reference sequence). The CDR3 consists of 13 residues. The CDR3 sequence: CASSLVEGGTQYF. The DNA for the CDR3 is TGTGCTAGCAGCTTGGTGGAGGGTGGGACCCAGTACTTC.